Below are 13 T cell receptor beta chains sequenced from a single sample in a study of cytomegalovirus exposure and HLA in healthy donors listed by TCRdb under 2017. The method was the immunoSEQ multiplex PCR assay. In its TCRdb copy, this immuneACCESS table keeps in-frame sequences only and misses some clones. Where compared with another copy, unresolved V genes explain less than half of these, and the others have no known cause. This sample holds about 170,000 clones; 86% were observed only once. The top ten clonotypes cover about 6% of the sample. Sequenced input: PBMCs. The receptor source for this set is a woman in her 30s in good health and CMV-seronegative.

The chain recombines TRBV28 with TRBJ2-2; D gene ambiguous. V shed 3 bases and J shed 7 bases, with 12 bases lying between them. The CDR3 runs 14 residues. Germline V lookup: CDR1 MDHEN, CDR2 SYDVKM. The CDR3, as DNA: TGTGCCAGCAGTTTTCTACTGGGCCGCGGGGAGCTGTTTTTT. It yields the protein CASSFLLGRGELFF. The full variable domain, rest sourced from reference TRBV28 and TRBJ2-2, is DVKVTQSSRYLVKRTGEKVFLECVQDMDHENMFWYRQDPGLGLRLIYFSYDVKMKEKGDIPEGYSVSREKKERFSLILESASTNQTSMYLCASSFLLGRGELFFGEGSRLTVL.

The chain uses TRBV4-2 and TRBJ2-3; D is perhaps TRBD2 (5 bases). This CDR3 has 15 amino acids. The germline V gene encodes CDR1 LGHNA and CDR2 YNFKEQ. V was cut by 1 base and J by 4 bases, with 12 bases left in between. The CDR3 region is CASSQGSGSADTQYF. For the CDR3, the DNA is TGTGCCAGCAGCCAAGGTAGTGGGAGTGCAGATACGCAGTATTTT.

The V call is TRBV9, the J call TRBJ2-2, with TRBD2 matching over 11 bases. This CDR3 contains 16 residues. Trimming at V came to 4 bases and at J to 4 bases, leaving 6 bases not matched to a gene. CDR1 is SGDLS and CDR2 is YYNGEE in the germline V gene. CDR3 bases: TGTGCCAGCAGCCCACTAGCGGGAGTTGGCACCGGGGAGCTGTTTTTT. Translated: CASSPLAGVGTGELFF.

The chain links TRBV6-6 to TRBJ1-4; 11 positions match TRBD1. Per germline, CDR1 MNHNY and CDR2 SVGAGI (reference sequence). The V and J ends lost 6 bases and 8 bases, in that order; junction bases with no gene match: 5. The CDR3 covers 14 residues. CDR3 sequence (DNA): TGTGCCAGCAGCAGGGACAGGGGGTACGAAAAACTGTTTTTT. Its translation is CASSRDRGYEKLFF.

Details on this clone: Different DNA sequences within this sample yield the same CDR3. The chain recombines TRBV19 with TRBJ2-7; TRBD1 matches at 9 bases. CDR3 length: 15 residues. The germline V gene encodes CDR1 LNHDA and CDR2 SQIVND (reference sequence). Trimming cost V 3 bases and J 2 bases; bases outside gene matches: 5. CDR3 in DNA: TGTGCCAGTAGTATGGGACAGGGCCCTACCTACGAGCAGTACTTC. Protein: CASSMGQGPTYEQYF.

The V gene is TRBV6-5, the J gene TRBJ1-4; D possibly corresponds to TRBD1 (5 bases). The germline V gene encodes CDR1 MNHEY and CDR2 SVGAGI. This CDR3 is built from 13 residues. Deletions cut 2 bases from V and 8 bases from J, with 9 bases between. The CDR3, as DNA: TGTGCCAGCAGTTACGTCAGGGACGAAAAACTGTTTTTT. Translation gives CASSYVRDEKLFF.

This sequence joins TRBV7-2 and TRBJ2-7, with 7 bases that match TRBD2. The germline V gene encodes CDR1 SGHTA and CDR2 FQGNSA. V was clipped by 3 bases and J by 2 bases; unmatched bases: 13. This CDR3 is 17 amino acids long. CDR3 residues: CASSFRASGLTPYEQYF. The CDR3 bases are TGTGCCAGCAGCTTTCGGGCTAGCGGCCTTACTCCCTACGAGCAGTACTTC.

This chain links TRBV25-1 with TRBJ2-7, with no clear D. This CDR3 region has 12 residues. Trimming removed 1 base from V and 1 base from J, with 2 bases in between. Germline lookup yields CDR1 MGHDK and CDR2 SYGVNS. CDR3 nucleotide sequence: TGTGCCAGCAGTGAATCATCCTACGAGCAGTACTTC. It translates to CASSESSYEQYF.

The chain carries TRBV28 and TRBJ2-7; the match to TRBD1 covers 8 bases. V gave up 5 bases and J gave up 5 bases; unmatched junction bases: 11. This CDR3 has 15 amino acids. Germline assignment: CDR1 MDHEN and CDR2 SYDVKM. The CDR3 loop reads CASSPGTGPTDEQYF. The DNA of the CDR3 is TGTGCCAGCAGTCCCGGGACAGGCCCCACCGACGAGCAGTACTTC.

The gene calls are TRBV7-2 and TRBJ2-7, with D perhaps matching TRBD1 (5 bases). CDR1 and CDR2 from the germline V gene are SGHTA and FQGNSA. This CDR3 contains 14 residues. The V gene lost 3 bases and the J gene lost 1 base, with 10 bases spanning the gap. CDR3 nucleotide sequence: TGTGCCAGCAGCTTCTCCTCAGGGTCCTACGAGCAGTACTTC. Amino acids: CASSFSSGSYEQYF.

This clone turned up a few times. This sequence joins TRBV30 and TRBJ2-2, with no clear D. CDR3 size: 12 residues. With 2 bases removed from V and 6 bases from J, the gap between germline ends came to 7 bases. CDR1 is GTSNPN and CDR2 is SVGIG in the germline V gene (reference sequence). The CDR3 sequence: CAWSLSAGELFF. The CDR3 DNA is TGTGCCTGGAGTCTGAGCGCCGGGGAGCTGTTTTTT.

The rearrangement uses TRBV11-3 and TRBJ1-6; D gene uncertain. The CDR3 spans 20 residues. The V end was cut by 4 bases, the J end by 10 bases, with 32 bases between. In germline, CDR1 is SGHNT, CDR2 YENEEA. Here the CDR3 reads CASSSRRRHRALRRRSPLHF. As DNA, the CDR3 is TGTGCCAGCAGCTCTCGCCGCCGCCACCGGGCCCTCCGACGAAGATCACCCCTCCACTTT.

This chain uses TRBV25-1 with TRBJ2-2; 9 bases fit TRBD2. Germline values: CDR1 MGHDK, CDR2 SYGVNS. This CDR3 is built from 16 residues. J was trimmed by 6 bases and V by 4 bases; bases with no gene match: 9. CDR3 sequence reads: CASSGKGLASSGELFF. CDR3 in DNA: TGTGCCAGCAGTGGCAAGGGACTAGCTTCCTCCGGGGAGCTGTTTTTT.